These 20 T cell receptor beta chains originate from one sample sequenced in a study of glioma-infiltrating T cells. Amplification of TCR alpha and beta CDR3 regions from RNA used iRepertoire nested multiplex PCR. TCRdb independently ran MiXCR on the multiplex PCR reads; one entry per CDR3 protein. In the table there are roughly 190,000 distinct CDR3 sequences, around 30% of which are singletons. Sequencing was done on a sample of glioma tissue, nonneoplastic brain tissue, or PBMCs (not recorded which). All receptors derive from a human donor with low-grade glioma or glioblastoma, undergoing nonglioma brain surgery, or in good health (not recorded which).

The sample holds many counts of this clonotype. The chain uses TRBV6-1 and TRBJ2-2; D assignment may be TRBD1 or TRBD2 (5 bases each). Looked up from germline, CDR1 is MNHNS and CDR2 is SASEGT. V was shortened by 10 bases and J by 7 bases, with 16 bases between the two germline ends. The CDR3 loop spans 13 amino acids. CDR3 bases: TGTGCCATTCCGGACTCTAGGGGCGGGGAGCTGTTTTTT. Residues: CAIPDSRGGELFF.

This clonotype has a handful of counts. The chain employs TRBV9 and TRBJ2-3; D might be TRBD1 (6 bases). This CDR3 region has 16 residues. Germline V CDR1 and CDR2: SGDLS, YYNGEE. V shed 3 bases and J shed 6 bases, with 20 bases lying between them. The CDR3 loop is CASSAWWGPPSDTQYF. For the CDR3, the DNA is TGTGCCAGCAGCGCCTGGTGGGGGCCTCCATCGGATACGCAGTATTTT.

This clonotype was seen at least ten times. V gene TRBV6-1 combines with J gene TRBJ2-1; no clear D gene. V was trimmed by 1 base and J by 13 bases, leaving 11 bases between them. CDR3 size: 12 residues. Germline assignment: CDR1 MNHNS and CDR2 SASEGT. CDR3 loop: CASSEVRVHQFF. Here the CDR3 DNA reads TGTGCCAGCAGTGAAGTTCGGGTCCACCAGTTCTTC.

This clonotype has a count of ten or more. The chain combines TRBV7-2 with TRBJ2-1; no clear D gene. The CDR3 is 13 residues long. CDR1 is SGHTA, CDR2 FQGNSA, per germline. V lost 5 bases and J 7 bases, leaving 12 bases between the germline ends. CDR3 in amino acids: CASSPRSPNEQFF. The CDR3 DNA reads as TGTGCCAGCAGCCCCCGGAGCCCGAATGAGCAGTTCTTC.

This clonotype was seen ten or more times. This chain uses TRBV20-1 with TRBJ2-5; D unresolved. Trimming took 6 bases from V and 1 from J, leaving 9 bases between them. CDR1 and CDR2 from the germline V gene are DFQATT and SNEGSKA (reference sequence). The CDR3 is 12 amino acids. The CDR3 loop reads CSARTSQETQYF. The CDR3 nucleotides are TGCAGTGCAAGAACCAGCCAAGAGACCCAGTACTTC.

This clonotype was counted at least ten times. The chain recombines TRBV7-2 with TRBJ2-7; 7 bases match TRBD2. Germline CDR1 SGHTA, CDR2 FQGNSA. The CDR3 is made up of 15 amino acids. J gave up 3 bases and V 5 bases, and 10 bases lay outside the gene matches. CDR3 amino acids: CASSPGTTLYYEQYF. The CDR3 nucleotides read TGTGCCAGCAGCCCCGGGACTACCCTATACTACGAGCAGTACTTC.

This clonotype showed up many times. This chain joins TRBV6-2 or TRBV6-3 and TRBJ2-6; no reliable D call. This CDR3 is 16 amino acids long. The germline V gene has CDR1 MNHEY and CDR2 SVGEGT. The V end was cut by 2 bases, the J end by 1 base, with 9 bases between. CDR3 bases: TGTGCCAGCAGTTACGCCGTGTCGTCTGGGGCCAACGTCCTGACTTTC. Residues: CASSYAVSSGANVLTF.

This clonotype was counted many times. The V call is TRBV10-3, the J call TRBJ1-4, with no clear D. The CDR3 has 14 residues. CDR1 ENHRY and CDR2 SYGVKD come from the germline V gene. Trimming stripped 3 bases from V and 4 bases from J, with 9 bases between. CDR3 protein: CAISEGRGNEKLFF. For the CDR3, the DNA is TGTGCCATCAGTGAAGGTCGAGGTAATGAAAAACTGTTTTTT.

In regard to this clonotype: The junction and the germline gene differ at one end; a read error may be behind it. The rearrangement uses TRBV12-3 or TRBV12-4 and TRBJ1-1; maybe TRBD1 (6 bases). The CDR3 extends over 14 amino acids. The CDR3 reads CATLPGAANTEAVF. CDR3 nucleotide sequence: TGTGCCACGCTACCAGGGGCGGCGAACACTGAAGCTGTCTTT.

About this clonotype itself: Given a much more abundant clone one base away, this may be a read error. The CDR3 loop is CASIITGTGELIF. In nucleotides, the CDR3 is TGTGCCAGCATCATTACAGGGACCGGGGAGCTGATTTTT. The rearrangement joins TRBV28 to TRBJ2-2; TRBD1 is a possible D gene (6 bases). The CDR3 length is 13 residues. Germline V lookup: CDR1 MDHEN, CDR2 SYDVKM.

A word on this clonotype: One end of the junction is discordant with germline, which a read error may explain. The chain has TRBV6-2 or TRBV6-3 and TRBJ2-1, with a possible D match to TRBD1 (6 bases). The CDR3 runs to 15 residues. Germline V gives CDR1 MNHEY, CDR2 SVGEGT. The CDR3 loop reads CASRFRDTSYNEQLF. DNA of the CDR3: TGTGCCAGCAGGTTCCGGGACACCTCCTACAATGAGCAGCTCTTC.

A word on this clonotype: A much larger clone lies a single base off, so this may be a read error. This sequence joins TRBV29-1 and TRBJ1-2; unclear D gene. Trimming removed 6 bases from V and 12 bases from J, with 20 bases in between. Germline V lookup: CDR1 SQVTM, CDR2 ANQGSEA. CDR3 size: 12 residues. The CDR3 region has the DNA TGCAGCGTGGTTCGGTTAAACGGCGGCGACACCTTC. Translated, it gives CSVVRLNGGDTF. The variable domain in full, with the rest retrieved from reference TRBV29-1 and TRBJ1-2, is SAVISQKPSRDICQRGTSLTIQCQVDSQVTMMFWYRQQPGQSLTLIATANQGSEATYESGFVIDKFPISRPNLTFSTLTVSNMSPEDSSIYLCSVVRLNGGDTFGSGTRLTVV.

The chain joins TRBV29-1 to TRBJ2-7, with no clear D. CDR1 is SQVTM, CDR2 ANQGSEA, per germline. Trimming pared 6 bases from V and 2 bases from J, leaving 11 bases between. The CDR3 is 12 amino acids. The CDR3 sequence: CSVSDSTYEQYF. For the CDR3, the DNA is TGCAGCGTGAGCGATTCCACCTACGAGCAGTACTTC.

A remark on this clonotype: The germline gene is not matched at one end of the junction; a read error may be the cause. This sequence joins TRBV19 and TRBJ2-1; no firm D call. The CDR3 sequence is 13 residues long. Germline V lookup: CDR1 LNHDA, CDR2 SQIVND (reference sequence). In nucleotides, the CDR3 is TGTGCCAGTAGCACCCTAGGTAGCAATGAGCAGCTCTTC. It is translated as CASSTLGSNEQLF.

This clonotype turned up a few times. The J gene is TRBJ1-5, the V gene TRBV24-1; no clear D gene. This CDR3 has 13 amino acids. Germline CDR1 reads KGHDR; CDR2 reads SFDVKD. V was trimmed by 3 bases and J by 10 bases, leaving 12 bases between them. This chain's CDR3 is CATSDTTPVPQHF. CDR3 nucleotide sequence: TGTGCCACCAGTGATACCACCCCGGTCCCCCAGCATTTT.

This clonotype was recorded at least ten times. The rearrangement links TRBV6-2 or TRBV6-3 to TRBJ2-1, with no clear D. In germline, CDR1 is MNHEY, CDR2 SVGEGT. The CDR3 runs 12 residues. V was cut by 5 bases and J by 12 bases, with 14 bases left in between. The CDR3 protein is CASSLTGVLQFF. The CDR3 DNA follows: TGTGCCAGCAGTCTTACTGGGGTGTTGCAGTTCTTC.

This clonotype was seen a few times. The J gene is TRBJ2-6, the V gene TRBV24-1, with 8 positions matching TRBD2. The V gene's germline CDR1 is KGHDR and CDR2 SFDVKD. This CDR3 region has 15 residues. The junction had 3 bases not matched to a gene; V was cut back by 5 bases and J by 4 bases. The CDR3 sequence is CATSVREGGANVLTF. The CDR3 DNA sequence: TGTGCCACCAGTGTCCGGGAGGGGGGGGCCAACGTCCTGACTTTC.

This chain joins TRBV7-9 and TRBJ2-1; perhaps TRBD1 as D (6 bases). Germline V CDR1 and CDR2: SEHNR, FQNEAQ (reference sequence). Trimming took off 10 bases at V and 4 bases at J, with 17 bases between the two ends. The CDR3 consists of 14 residues. This CDR3 is CAKSQQQGYNEQFF. The CDR3 bases are TGTGCCAAAAGCCAGCAACAGGGTTACAATGAGCAGTTCTTC.

This clonotype was picked up many times. The chain links TRBV7-2 to TRBJ2-7, with a tentative D call TRBD2 (5 bases). Trimming took off 1 base at V and 2 bases at J, with 21 bases between the two ends. Per germline, CDR1 SGHTA and CDR2 FQGNSA. The CDR3 consists of 18 residues. In DNA, the CDR3 is TGTGCCAGCAGCTTAGACGTGATTTTAGCGCCCAGTACCTACGAGCAGTACTTC. This translates into CASSLDVILAPSTYEQYF.

At least ten counts were recorded for this clonotype. This chain links TRBV7-2 with TRBJ1-1; no definite D call. V gave up 1 base and J gave up 6 bases, with 9 bases separating them. Germline loops: CDR1 SGHTA, CDR2 FQGNSA. The CDR3 is 13 residues long. CDR3 sequence reads: CASSLEVRAEAFF. In DNA form, the CDR3 reads TGTGCCAGCAGCTTAGAAGTCAGAGCTGAAGCTTTCTTT.